Presented here are 15 T cell receptor beta chains from one specimen sequenced in a study of T cells in Graves' hyperthyroidism and ophthalmopathy (dated by TCRdb to about 2019). To prepare the library, multiplex PCR was applied. The instrument was an Illumina HiSeq 2000. The TCR beta CDR3 regions were amplified from the RNA transcripts. The TCR CDR3 was subjected to a first round of RT-PCR using the HTBI primer set and the Qiagen OneStep RT-PCR kit. TCRdb trimmed public reads at Q25 via fastp, called clones via MiXCR and kept in-frame beta chains. Records with the same CDR3 protein are collapsed into one entry carrying the most frequent genes and DNA. The sample includes about 350,000 distinct CDR3 sequences, with approximately 15% observed a single time. Clones ranked in the top ten supply about 26% of the sample. The sequenced sample was blood. These receptor sequences come from a woman aged 25 to 45 with Graves' hyperthyroidism.

The chain employs TRBV5-1 and TRBJ2-7; D remains ambiguous. CDR1 SGHRS and CDR2 YFSETQ come from the germline V gene. Trimming stripped 0 bases from V and 2 bases from J, with 12 bases between. This CDR3 has 15 amino acids. This chain's CDR3 is CASSLGWVRTYEQYF. CDR3 coding DNA: TGCGCCAGCAGCTTGGGGTGGGTCCGAACCTACGAGCAGTACTTC.

This clonotype was counted once. The gene calls are TRBV6-5 and TRBJ2-3; 7 positions agree with TRBD2. CDR1 MNHEY and CDR2 SVGAGI come from the germline V gene. The CDR3 runs to 15 residues. J lost 2 bases, V lost 6 bases, and 8 bases had no gene match. The CDR3 nucleotides read TGTGCCAGCAGATACAGGCGGGAGCCCACAGATACGCAGTATTTT. Amino acids: CASRYRREPTDTQYF.

This clonotype was picked up many times. CDR3 DNA: TGTGCCAGCAATAAGGATAACAGGGGTACCACTGAAGCTTTCTTT. Translated: CASNKDNRGTTEAFF. This chain connects TRBV2 to TRBJ1-1; TRBD1 matches 7 bases. CDR1 is SNHLY and CDR2 is FYNNEI in the germline V gene. This CDR3 has 15 amino acids. After removal of 7 bases from V and 4 bases from J, the junction contained 12 bases not matched to a gene.

This chain links TRBV2 with TRBJ1-6; the D is unclear. Trimming left V 6 bases short and J 4 bases short, with 16 bases between. CDR3 length: 16 amino acids. Germline V gives CDR1 SNHLY, CDR2 FYNNEI. CDR3 nucleotide sequence: TGTGCCAGCAGGGTCACAAAGGTCTCTTATAATTCACCCCTCCACTTT. This translates into CASRVTKVSYNSPLHF.

This clonotype was detected many times. This chain links TRBV28 with TRBJ2-7, with D maybe TRBD2 (6 bases). The CDR3 has 12 residues. V was clipped by 8 bases and J by 2 bases, with 10 bases between them. Per the germline V gene, CDR1 is MDHEN and CDR2 is SYDVKM. The CDR3 protein is CASRTGAYEQYF. CDR3 bases: TGTGCCAGCCGAACGGGAGCCTACGAGCAGTACTTC. Full variable domain (outside the CDR3, taken from reference TRBV28 and TRBJ2-7): DVKVTQSSRYLVKRTGEKVFLECVQDMDHENMFWYRQDPGLGLRLIYFSYDVKMKEKGDIPEGYSVSREKKERFSLILESASTNQTSMYLCASRTGAYEQYFGPGTRLTVT.

The chain is built from TRBV7-2 and TRBJ1-5; D gene unclear. Trimming pared 4 bases from V and 5 bases from J, leaving 6 bases between. Germline V gene data show CDR1 as SGHTA and CDR2 as FQGNSA. The CDR3 is 12 residues long. In DNA, the CDR3 is TGTGCCAGCAGCTCCCCAGATCAGCCCCAGCATTTT. Its translation is CASSSPDQPQHF.

V gene TRBV6-1 combines with J gene TRBJ2-3; 9 bases agree with TRBD1. The germline CDR1 and CDR2 sequences are MNHNS and SASEGT. This CDR3 comprises 15 residues. With 8 bases clipped from V and 5 bases from J, the junction kept 11 bases outside the gene matches. CDR3 nucleotide sequence: TGTGCCAGCGATTCCGTGGGACAGGGCAGAGATACGCAGTATTTT. The encoded protein is CASDSVGQGRDTQYF.

This clonotype was found a few times. The rearrangement joins TRBV15 to TRBJ1-1; possible D gene TRBD1, 5 bases. Trimming shortened V by 0 bases and J by 1 base, and 9 bases separated the two germline ends. Germline V gives CDR1 LNHNV, CDR2 YYDKDF (reference sequence). The CDR3 length is 15 residues. CDR3 residues: CATSRDKQANTEAFF. Written as DNA, the CDR3 is TGTGCCACCAGCAGAGATAAACAGGCGAACACTGAAGCTTTCTTT.

This clonotype turned up a few times. The chain is built from TRBV4-2 and TRBJ2-7; 8 bases agree with TRBD2. The CDR3 sequence is 14 residues long. The germline gives CDR1 LGHNA, CDR2 YNFKEQ. Trimming took 1 base from V and 6 from J; bases not matched to a gene: 5. The CDR3 is CASSQGGGPFEQYF. The CDR3 region has the DNA TGTGCCAGCAGCCAAGGCGGGGGGCCTTTCGAGCAGTACTTC.

This clonotype was seen repeatedly, ten times or more. The gene calls are TRBV12-3 or TRBV12-4 and TRBJ2-1, with 9 bases matching TRBD2. The CDR3 is 16 residues long. After removal of 4 bases from V and 3 bases from J, the junction contained 7 bases not matched to a gene. CDR3 DNA sequence: TGTGCCAGCAGTTCCCGTGCGGGAGGGTTCTACAATGAGCAGTTCTTC. Amino acids: CASSSRAGGFYNEQFF.

The table lists this clonotype with many counts. The chain recombines TRBV18 with TRBJ1-1, with TRBD1 as a possible D gene (6 bases). In germline, CDR1 is KGHSH, CDR2 LQKENI. The germline V and J ends were trimmed by 5 bases and 5 bases, with 15 bases remaining between them. The CDR3 totals 14 residues. The CDR3 DNA reads as TGTGCCAGCTCATCAAACAGGGAAGGGACTGAAGCTTTCTTT. Amino acids: CASSSNREGTEAFF.

This clonotype came up a few times. The V call is TRBV5-6, the J call TRBJ1-5; no definite D call. Trimming stripped 4 bases from V and 4 bases from J, with 9 bases between. CDR3 length: 13 amino acids. Germline loops: CDR1 SGHDT, CDR2 YYEEEE. Here the CDR3 DNA reads TGTGCCAGCAGCCATAGGGCAAATCAGCCCCAGCATTTT. It yields the protein CASSHRANQPQHF. The full variable domain, in which reference TRBV5-6 and TRBJ1-5 provide the parts outside the CDR3, is DAGVTQSPTHLIKTRGQQVTLRCSPKSGHDTVSWYQQALGQGPQFIFQYYEEEERQRGNFPDRFSGHQFPNYSSELNVNALLLGDSALYLCASSHRANQPQHFGDGTRLSIL.

V usage is TRBV20-1 and J usage is TRBJ2-2, with a tentative D call TRBD1 (6 bases). V dropped 3 bases and J dropped 2 bases, with 13 bases sitting between them. Per the germline V gene, CDR1 is DFQATT and CDR2 is SNEGSKA (reference sequence). This CDR3 comprises 15 residues. The CDR3 nucleotides read TGCAGTGCTAGGGCGGCAGGGGCTAACACCGGGGAGCTGTTTTTT. Translation: CSARAAGANTGELFF.

V and J are TRBV2 and TRBJ2-1; no definite D call. Germline V CDR1 and CDR2: SNHLY, FYNNEI. V was pared by 4 bases and J by 0 bases, with 13 bases between. CDR3 length: 16 amino acids. The CDR3 bases are TGTGCCAGCAGTGTCGAGGACCCAAGCTCCTACAATGAGCAGTTCTTC. Its protein product is CASSVEDPSSYNEQFF.

This clonotype was observed many times. The gene calls are TRBV7-9 and TRBJ2-1; a possible D gene is TRBD1 (7 bases). V dropped 5 bases and J dropped 0 bases, with 17 bases sitting between them. The CDR3 consists of 17 residues. CDR1 is SEHNR, CDR2 FQNEAQ, per germline (reference sequence). The CDR3 DNA follows: TGTGCCAGCAGCCAGGGGTGGCGGGACAGCTCCTACAATGAGCAGTTCTTC. Its protein product is CASSQGWRDSSYNEQFF.